Only one count was recorded for the clone carrying this T cell receptor (beta chain). Its specificity is not known. V was pared by 2 bases and J by 0 bases, with 14 bases between. The CDR3 extends over 16 amino acids. CDR1 is SGHAT, CDR2 FQNNGV, per germline. This entry comes from a study of cytomegalovirus exposure and HLA in healthy donors. Study-wide results and limits: With DRB1 most and HLA-C fewest, TCR association rates differed between HLA loci in a later analysis. In an earlier analysis, in several hundred donors, most V segments appeared productive either ~87% or ~30% of the time. An observed cluster of highly shared sequence variants was recorded as a likely sequencing artifact.

Vbeta (60) and Jbeta (13) primers were used in the PCR. Clones were sequenced by immunoSEQ multiplex PCR, and TCRdb holds only the in-frame ones, with some missing. The sample carries about 140,000 clones, 60% to 80% recorded once. Input material: PBMCs. This rearrangement joins TRBV11-2 to TRBJ2-7; D perhaps matches TRBD1 (5 bases). The sequence came from a man aged 18 to 30 in good health and CMV-seropositive. The CDR3 coding sequence is TGTGCCAGCAGCTTATGGGGCAGGGCGAGCTCCTACGAGCAGTACTTC. This gives the protein CASSLWGRASSYEQYF. The variable domain in full, with the rest retrieved from reference TRBV11-2 and TRBJ2-7, is EAGVAQSPRYKIIEKRQSVAFWCNPISGHATLYWYQQILGQGPKLLIQFQNNGVVDDSQLPKDRFSAERLKGVDSTLKIQPAKLEDSAVYLCASSLWGRASSYEQYFGPGTRLTVT.